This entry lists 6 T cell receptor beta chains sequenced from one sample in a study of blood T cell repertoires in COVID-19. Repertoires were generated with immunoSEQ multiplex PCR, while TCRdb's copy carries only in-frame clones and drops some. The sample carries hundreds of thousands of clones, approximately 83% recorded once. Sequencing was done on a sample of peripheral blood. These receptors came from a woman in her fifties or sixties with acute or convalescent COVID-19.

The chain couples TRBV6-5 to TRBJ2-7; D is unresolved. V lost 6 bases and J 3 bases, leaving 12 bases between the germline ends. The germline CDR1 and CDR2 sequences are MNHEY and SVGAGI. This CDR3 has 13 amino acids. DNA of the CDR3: TGTGCCAGCAGCCCCGATAGCAGCTACGAGCAGTACTTC. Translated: CASSPDSSYEQYF.

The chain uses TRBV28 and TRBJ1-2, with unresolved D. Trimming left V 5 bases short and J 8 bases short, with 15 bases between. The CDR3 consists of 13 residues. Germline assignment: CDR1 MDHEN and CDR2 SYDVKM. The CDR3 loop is CASSPVGREGYTF. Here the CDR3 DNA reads TGTGCCAGCAGTCCCGTCGGACGGGAGGGCTACACCTTC.

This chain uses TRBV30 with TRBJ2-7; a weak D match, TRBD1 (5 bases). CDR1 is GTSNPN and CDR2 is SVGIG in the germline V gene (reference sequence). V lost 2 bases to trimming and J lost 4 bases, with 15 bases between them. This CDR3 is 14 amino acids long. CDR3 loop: CAWSSRDGLYEQYF. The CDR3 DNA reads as TGTGCCTGGAGTTCCAGGGATGGTCTTTACGAGCAGTACTTC.

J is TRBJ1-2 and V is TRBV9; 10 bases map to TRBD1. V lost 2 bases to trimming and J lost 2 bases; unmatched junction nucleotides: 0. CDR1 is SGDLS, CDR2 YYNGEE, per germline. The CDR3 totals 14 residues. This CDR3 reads CASSVGQGNYGYTF. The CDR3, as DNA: TGTGCCAGCAGCGTGGGACAGGGGAACTATGGCTACACCTTC.

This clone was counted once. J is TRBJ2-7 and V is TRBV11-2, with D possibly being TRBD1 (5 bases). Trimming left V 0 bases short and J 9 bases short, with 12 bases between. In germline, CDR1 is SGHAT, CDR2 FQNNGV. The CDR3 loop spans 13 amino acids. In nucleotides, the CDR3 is TGTGCCAGCAGCTTAGATATGACAGCCTCGCAGTACTTC. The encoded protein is CASSLDMTASQYF.

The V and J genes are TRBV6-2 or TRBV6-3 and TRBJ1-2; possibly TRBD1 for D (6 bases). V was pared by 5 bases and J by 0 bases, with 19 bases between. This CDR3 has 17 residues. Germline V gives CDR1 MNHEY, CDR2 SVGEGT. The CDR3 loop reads CASSVTGPGQPNYGYTF. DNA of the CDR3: TGTGCCAGCAGTGTTACTGGCCCAGGACAGCCTAACTATGGCTACACCTTC.